A single sample is the source of the 21 T cell receptor beta chains below, sequenced in a study of cytomegalovirus exposure and HLA in healthy donors. The primer mix had 60 Vbeta and 13 Jbeta primers. The data were produced by immunoSEQ multiplex PCR, yet TCRdb's version contains in-frame clones alone and is incomplete. The sample comprises some 130,000 clones, roughly 82% of which are singletons, and about 11% rests with the top ten. The sequenced sample was PBMCs. The receptors originated from a male donor in good health and CMV-seropositive.

A note on this clone: One end of the junction varies from germline; a read error may be responsible. This sequence joins TRBV7-9 and TRBJ2-5; D is uncertain. Germline CDR1 is SEHNR and CDR2 is FQNEAQ (reference sequence). This CDR3 has 12 residues. The CDR3 sequence: CSSSLVQETQYF. CDR3 nucleotides: TGTTCCAGCAGCTTAGTACAAGAGACCCAGTACTTC.

The chain couples TRBV30 to TRBJ2-7; TRBD1 is a possible D gene (5 bases). Germline V gene data show CDR1 as GTSNPN and CDR2 as SVGIG (reference sequence). The CDR3 is made up of 15 amino acids. The ends were cut back, 2 bases at V and 3 bases at J, with 17 bases in the middle. The DNA of the CDR3 is TGTGCCTGGAGTCTGACAGTTAGCAGGTTCTACGAGCAGTACTTC. It yields the protein CAWSLTVSRFYEQYF.

The V gene is TRBV30, the J gene TRBJ1-4; D not certain. CDR3 size: 12 residues. Per germline, CDR1 GTSNPN and CDR2 SVGIG (reference sequence). Deletions cut 0 bases from V and 8 bases from J, with 7 bases between. The CDR3 reads CAWSVLREKLFF. CDR3 DNA sequence: TGTGCCTGGAGTGTTTTGAGGGAAAAACTGTTTTTT.

V is TRBV6-5 and J is TRBJ2-3; 7 positions agree with TRBD1. The length of the CDR3 is 14 residues. CDR1 is MNHEY and CDR2 is SVGAGI in the germline V gene. V trimming: 6 bases; J trimming: 1 base; junction bases outside the gene matches: 4. The CDR3 region is CASSNRGGTDTQYF. CDR3 DNA sequence: TGTGCCAGCAGCAACAGGGGTGGCACAGATACGCAGTATTTT.

This clone appeared a single time. The chain carries TRBV5-5 and TRBJ2-1; D perhaps matches TRBD2 (6 bases). CDR1 is SGHKS, CDR2 YYEKEE, per germline (reference sequence). Trimming pared 0 bases from V and 2 bases from J, leaving 18 bases between. CDR3 length equals 18 residues. The CDR3 DNA follows: TGTGCCAGCAGCTTGGGCCGGGAGAGCCGCAAACCCTACAATGAGCAGTTCTTC. This sequence encodes CASSLGRESRKPYNEQFF.

This clone was counted a single time. The genes are TRBV12-5 and TRBJ2-1, with TRBD1 matching 9 bases. V was clipped by 0 bases and J by 2 bases; unmatched bases: 8. The CDR3 length is 18 residues. In germline, CDR1 is LGHNT, CDR2 FRNRAP. CDR3 DNA sequence: TGTGCTAGTGGTTTGGTACGGGGAAGGACAGGGGCCTACAATGAGCAGTTCTTC. It encodes CASGLVRGRTGAYNEQFF.

The V and J genes are TRBV27 and TRBJ2-5, with TRBD2 matching over 11 bases. Germline V gene sequence: CDR1 MNHEY, CDR2 SMNVEV (reference sequence). The CDR3 runs to 15 residues. Trimming took 11 bases from V and 3 from J; bases not matched to a gene: 11. The CDR3 spells CAYTGGSGGEETQYF. The CDR3 nucleotides are TGTGCCTACACCGGGGGTAGCGGGGGGGAAGAGACCCAGTACTTC.

This chain uses TRBV27 with TRBJ2-3, with D perhaps matching TRBD2 (5 bases). V dropped 3 bases and J dropped 2 bases, with 12 bases sitting between them. This CDR3 is 15 amino acids long. Germline CDR1 is MNHEY and CDR2 is SMNVEV (reference sequence). CDR3 amino acids: CASSFRGIVTDTQYF. The CDR3 coding sequence is TGTGCCAGCAGTTTTCGGGGTATTGTCACAGATACGCAGTATTTT.

This clone was counted a few times. The chain links TRBV28 to TRBJ1-5, with 7 bases that match TRBD1. The CDR3 is made up of 17 amino acids. Losses at the gene ends were 3 bases for V and 0 bases for J; bases not matched to a gene: 8. CDR1 is MDHEN and CDR2 is SYDVKM in the germline V gene. CDR3 nucleotide sequence: TGTGCCAGCAGTTTCCCTGGACAGGACTATAGCAATCAGCCCCAGCATTTT. Its translation: CASSFPGQDYSNQPQHF.

The V gene is TRBV4-2, the J gene TRBJ2-3; maybe TRBD2 (6 bases). V lost 4 bases, J lost 0 bases, and 11 bases lay in between. Looked up from germline, CDR1 is LGHNA and CDR2 is YNFKEQ. The CDR3 extends over 15 amino acids. In nucleotides, the CDR3 is TGTGCCAGCAGCCTCGCGGGACCCAGCACAGATACGCAGTATTTT. Residues: CASSLAGPSTDTQYF.

The rearrangement uses TRBV7-9 and TRBJ2-5; 9 positions match TRBD1. The J call may be faulty, since TRBJ2-7 better matches the DNA end. The germline V gene has CDR1 SEHNR and CDR2 FQNEAQ (reference sequence). The length of the CDR3 is 13 residues. Written as DNA, the CDR3 is TGTGCCAGCAGTGGGGACAGGGCCGGCGAGCAGTACTTC. The encoded protein is CASSGDRAGEQYF.

This sequence joins TRBV7-2 and TRBJ2-7; 7 bases match TRBD2. The J segment lost 3 bases and the V segment lost 4 bases, leaving 3 bases of the junction unmatched. Germline V CDR1 and CDR2: SGHTA, FQGNSA. The CDR3 loop spans 13 amino acids. CDR3 bases: TGTGCCAGCAGCTCCCGGGACTACTACGAGCAGTACTTC. Amino acids: CASSSRDYYEQYF. Filled out from reference TRBV7-2 and TRBJ2-7, the complete variable domain reads GAGVSQSPSNKVTEKGKDVELRCDPISGHTALYWYRQSLGQGLEFLIYFQGNSAPDKSGLPSDRFSAERTGGSVSTLTIQRTQQEDSAVYLCASSSRDYYEQYFGPGTRLTVT.

The chain links TRBV7-9 to TRBJ1-1; TRBD1 might be the D (6 bases). Germline V gene lookup returns CDR1 SEHNR and CDR2 FQNEAQ (reference sequence). This CDR3 comprises 12 residues. The V and J ends lost 5 bases and 8 bases respectively, with 12 bases between them. This CDR3 reads CASSRQGQEAFF. Here the CDR3 DNA reads TGTGCCAGCAGCCGTCAGGGGCAGGAAGCTTTCTTT. Full variable domain (rest looked up from reference TRBV7-9 and TRBJ1-1): DTGVSQNPRHKITKRGQNVTFRCDPISEHNRLYWYRQTLGQGPEFLTYFQNEAQLEKSRLLSDRFSAERPKGSFSTLEIQRTEQGDSAMYLCASSRQGQEAFFGQGTRLTVV.

This sequence joins TRBV7-9 and TRBJ1-4; TRBD1 is a possible D gene (5 bases). The CDR3 length is 14 residues. CDR1 SEHNR and CDR2 FQNEAQ come from the germline V gene (reference sequence). The germline V and J ends were trimmed by 2 bases and 3 bases, with 7 bases remaining between them. DNA of the CDR3: TGTGCCAGCAGCTTACGGGGGGCTAATGAAAAACTGTTTTTT. Its translation: CASSLRGANEKLFF.

The CDR3 sequence: CASSPRWEGNTEAFF. Here the CDR3 DNA reads TGTGCCAGCTCACCAAGGTGGGAGGGGAACACTGAAGCTTTCTTT. V gene TRBV18 combines with J gene TRBJ1-1, with no clear D. Germline V gene lookup returns CDR1 KGHSH and CDR2 LQKENI. CDR3 size: 15 residues. V lost 2 bases to trimming and J lost 1 base, with 11 bases between them.

This sequence joins TRBV10-3 and TRBJ2-5, with D unclear. The CDR3 spans 13 residues. V was trimmed by 6 bases and J by 3 bases, leaving 11 bases between them. Looked up from germline, CDR1 is ENHRY and CDR2 is SYGVKD. CDR3 sequence (DNA): TGTGCCATCAGCCCCCAGGCAGAAGAGACCCAGTACTTC. This encodes CAISPQAEETQYF.

The V gene is TRBV11-2, the J gene TRBJ2-5, with D unclear. This CDR3 has 12 amino acids. Trimming stripped 3 bases from V and 4 bases from J, with 6 bases between. Per the germline V gene, CDR1 is SGHAT and CDR2 is FQNNGV. As DNA, the CDR3 is TGTGCCAGCAGCTTTCCCCTAGAGACCCAGTACTTC. It translates to CASSFPLETQYF.

The chain uses TRBV7-2 and TRBJ2-3; possible D gene TRBD2, 6 bases. Germline CDR1 and CDR2: SGHTA and FQGNSA. This CDR3 has 15 amino acids. Deletions cut 6 bases from V and 4 bases from J, with 17 bases between. The CDR3 DNA is TGTGCCAGCAGACTAGCCCGGGAGCTCGCAGATACGCAGTATTTT. This codes for CASRLARELADTQYF.

The chain combines TRBV11-2 with TRBJ2-1, with 11 bases lining up with TRBD2. The CDR3 is made up of 20 amino acids. Per germline, CDR1 SGHAT and CDR2 FQNNGV. V was pared by 0 bases and J by 3 bases, with 13 bases of the junction left unmatched. The CDR3 spells CASSLDATGRTSGFYNEQFF. CDR3 coding DNA: TGTGCCAGCAGCTTAGATGCGACAGGGAGGACTAGCGGGTTCTACAATGAGCAGTTCTTC.

V gene TRBV2 combines with J gene TRBJ2-7; D might be TRBD2 (6 bases). The germline CDR1 and CDR2 sequences are SNHLY and FYNNEI. V was cut by 5 bases and J by 7 bases, with 18 bases left in between. This CDR3 contains 14 residues. This CDR3 reads CASSMLAVGREQYF. The CDR3 region has the DNA TGTGCCAGCAGTATGTTAGCGGTAGGTCGAGAGCAGTACTTC.

J is TRBJ2-7 and V is TRBV28, with D possibly matching TRBD2 (6 bases). CDR1 is MDHEN, CDR2 SYDVKM, per germline. The V end was cut by 2 bases, the J end by 8 bases, with 13 bases between. The CDR3 covers 13 residues. The CDR3 spells CASSLTTRTQQYF. CDR3 nucleotide sequence: TGTGCCAGCAGTTTAACGACTAGAACGCAGCAGTACTTC.